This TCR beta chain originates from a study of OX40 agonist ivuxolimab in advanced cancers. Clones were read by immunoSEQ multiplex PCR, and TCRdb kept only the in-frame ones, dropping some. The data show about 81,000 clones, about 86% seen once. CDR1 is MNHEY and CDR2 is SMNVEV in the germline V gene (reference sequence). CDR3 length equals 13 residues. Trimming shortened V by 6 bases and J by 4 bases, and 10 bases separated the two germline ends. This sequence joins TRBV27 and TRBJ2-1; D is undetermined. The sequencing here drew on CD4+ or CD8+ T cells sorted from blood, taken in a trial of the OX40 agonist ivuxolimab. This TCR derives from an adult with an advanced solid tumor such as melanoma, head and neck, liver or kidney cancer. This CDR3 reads CASRAFGYNEQFF. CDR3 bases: TGTGCCAGCAGGGCGTTCGGGTACAATGAGCAGTTCTTC.